One TCR beta chain is described in this entry. Antigen specificity is unknown. A much larger clone differs by one base, so this may be a read error. The CDR3 does not end in the conserved phenylalanine or tryptophan, so this is likely a read error. This sample is drawn from a study of shared clonotypes between healthy human individuals. General study results and limits: Large sequencing depth failed to make sorted-subset sequencing complete, rarefaction showed. Generally, naive subsets came out with larger estimated richness than memory subsets. Sequencing depth was a factor that was expected to affect clonotype sharing among donors.

Germline V gene data show CDR1 as SGDLS and CDR2 as YYNGEE. Trimming removed 0 bases from V and 1 base from J, with 7 bases in between. This CDR3 is built from 14 residues. Sorted-subset replicate PCRs used 200 to 250 ng DNA, around 31,000 T cell genomes. Only in-frame clones appear in the TCRdb table, and some are missing; sequencing was by immunoSEQ multiplex PCR. The data show approximately 120,000 clones, about 71% seen once. Sample: memory CD8+ T cells sorted from blood. Subset described: CD45RO+ cells pooled with CCR7-negative TemRA cells. The receptor comes from a woman aged 25-40 years in good health. This sequence joins TRBV9 and TRBJ1-1; D unclear. CDR3 loop: CASSVAWGNTEAFL. Here the CDR3 DNA reads TGTGCCAGCAGCGTAGCCTGGGGGAACACTGAAGCTTTCCTT.